The present entry profiles one TCR beta chain with its context. This record comes from a study of blood T cell repertoires in COVID-19. Looking at the study overall: The analysed material was cDNA or gDNA that came from T cells, B-cell-depleted T cells, or PBMCs.

The protocol was immunoSEQ multiplex PCR, while the TCRdb copy is restricted to in-frame clones and leaves out a portion. The table shows under 500,000 clones, with about 90% occurring only once. The TCR originated in a woman aged 18-29 years with acute COVID-19. Sequencing used PBMCs or T cells enriched from blood (not recorded which).

As DNA, the CDR3 is TGTGCCTGGACGGTCTCCTATAATTCACCCCTCCACTTT. Translation gives CAWTVSYNSPLHF. This chain joins TRBV30 and TRBJ1-6; no definite D call. This CDR3 is built from 13 residues. Trimming removed 4 bases at V and 0 bases at J, with 4 bases between. CDR1 is GTSNPN, CDR2 SVGIG, per germline (reference sequence).